This is a list of T cell receptor beta chains from one sample in a study of blood T cell repertoires in COVID-19. TCRdb's table, derived via immunoSEQ multiplex PCR, lists solely in-frame clones and lacks some. The table records approximately 300,000 clones, more than 75% of them present only once. Sequenced input: PBMCs or T cells enriched from blood (not recorded which). These TCRs come from a woman in her thirties who had recovered from COVID-19. Each CDR3 is given with its conserved first and last residue. The D gene is left open where the match is weak. Some rows have no size entry. The others give once, few or many, or a class for an expanded clone.

j_gene,v_gene,d_gene,abundance,CDR3nt,CDR3aa
TRBJ2-2,TRBV5-4,.,.,TGTGCCAGCGAGGCCCGGAGGAACACCGGGGAGCTGTTTTTT,CASEARRNTGELFF
TRBJ1-2,TRBV30,.,few,TGTGCTCTCGGGGGGGTCTACACCTTC,CALGGVYTF
TRBJ2-5,TRBV5-8,.,.,TGTGCCAGCAGCTTGGCCCTAGCGACGGAGACCCAGTACTTC,CASSLALATETQYF
TRBJ2-3,TRBV5-4,TRBD2,.,TGTGCCAGCAGCGGGATGACTAGCGCCCCTAGCACAGATACGCAGTATTTT,CASSGMTSAPSTDTQYF
TRBJ1-4,TRBV5-4,.,.,TGTGCCAGCAGCCTGGAAGGGGGAGGGAGTGAAAAACTGTTTTTT,CASSLEGGGSEKLFF
TRBJ2-4,TRBV6-5,TRBD2,.,TGTGCCAGCAAACGGGGGGGATCTCAAAACATTCAGTACTTC,CASKRGGSQNIQYF
TRBJ2-3,TRBV9,.,.,TGTGCCAGCAGCGCCCGACTTTACACAGATACGCAGTATTTT,CASSARLYTDTQYF
TRBJ1-5,TRBV2,TRBD1,.,TGTGCCAGCAGTAGGGGACAGGGGATCGTTCAGCCCCAGCATTTT,CASSRGQGIVQPQHF
TRBJ2-3,TRBV5-4,.,.,TGTGCCAGCAGCTTGGGGTGGCTGGCAAGCACAGATACGCAGTATTTT,CASSLGWLASTDTQYF
TRBJ1-2,TRBV3-1/TRBV3-2,.,once,TGTGCCAGCGCCAGGGAAACAGGGAACTATGGCTACACCTTC,CASARETGNYGYTF
TRBJ1-2,TRBV5-1,.,.,TGCGCCAGCAGCTTGGGAGATGGGGGCCGTGACTATGGCTACACCTTC,CASSLGDGGRDYGYTF
TRBJ1-2,TRBV3-1/TRBV3-2,TRBD1,.,TGTGCCAGCAGCCAAACGACAGGGGCCTATGGCTACACCTTC,CASSQTTGAYGYTF
TRBJ1-4,TRBV24-1,.,.,TGTGCCACCACCAGGGGACCTAATGAAAAACTGTTTTTT,CATTRGPNEKLFF
TRBJ1-1,TRBV12-3/TRBV12-4,.,.,TGTGCCAGCAGTTTTAGCGTGAACACTGAAGCTTTCTTT,CASSFSVNTEAFF
TRBJ2-3,TRBV5-6,.,.,TGTGCCAGCAGCTTGGCCAGAACAGGGTGGGGGACAGATACGCAGTATTTT,CASSLARTGWGTDTQYF
TRBJ1-3,TRBV2,.,.,TGTGCCAGCAGTTATACAGGGAGCTCTGGAAACACCATATATTTT,CASSYTGSSGNTIYF
TRBJ1-6,TRBV6-7,.,.,TGTGCCAGCAGGCCCTCTGGCGGGTACTATAATTCACCCCTCCACTTT,CASRPSGGYYNSPLHF
TRBJ1-5,TRBV5-6,.,.,TGTGCCAGCAGCTTGGGTCGGGGGGCAGGTAATCAGCCCCAGCATTTT,CASSLGRGAGNQPQHF
TRBJ1-6,TRBV3-1/TRBV3-2,.,few,TGTGCCAGCAGCCAAGAGTGGGGGGGGCCTAGATCACCCCTCCACTTT,CASSQEWGGPRSPLHF
TRBJ1-2,TRBV9,.,.,TGTGCCAGCAGCTTTAACCACAGGGCGGTGGGTGGCTACACCTTC,CASSFNHRAVGGYTF
TRBJ2-2,TRBV7-9,.,.,TGTGCCAGCAGCTTAAGGGAGTTCGGCACCGGGGAGCTGTTTTTT,CASSLREFGTGELFF
TRBJ2-3,TRBV14,TRBD2,.,TGTGCCAGCAGCAGGGGACTAGAAACAGATACGCAGTATTTT,CASSRGLETDTQYF
TRBJ1-1,TRBV3-1/TRBV3-2,.,.,TGTGCCAGCAGCCAAGAGTCAGGGTCTCCTGAAGCTTTCTTT,CASSQESGSPEAFF
TRBJ2-3,TRBV4-1,TRBD2,.,TGCGCCAGCAGCCGCTCCTTTTCGGGGGGGCGAGGAGATACGCAGTATTTT,CASSRSFSGGRGDTQYF
TRBJ1-1,TRBV30,TRBD1,.,TGTGCCTGGAGTCCTTTACAGGGGGCGAGCACTGAAGCTTTCTTT,CAWSPLQGASTEAFF
TRBJ1-5,TRBV2,.,once,TGTGCCAGCACAGACAGCCCCAATCGGCCCCAGCATTTT,CASTDSPNRPQHF
TRBJ2-5,TRBV2,.,.,TGTGCCAGCAGTGAATTGACAGACCCAGAGACCCAGTACTTC,CASSELTDPETQYF
TRBJ1-2,TRBV5-1,TRBD1,.,TGCGCCAGCAGCATAGAGGGACAGGGGTATGGCTACACCTTC,CASSIEGQGYGYTF
TRBJ2-7,TRBV18,TRBD1,.,TGTGCCAGCTCCCCCGGGACAGGGGGCTACGAGCAGTACTTC,CASSPGTGGYEQYF
TRBJ2-7,TRBV11-2,.,.,TGTGCCAGCAGCTTAGAGTCTACAGGGCAGTACGAGCAGTACTTC,CASSLESTGQYEQYF
TRBJ1-5,TRBV6-2/TRBV6-3,TRBD1,.,TGTGCCAGCAGTGGCCGGACAGGGAAAAGCAATCAGCCCCAGCATTTT,CASSGRTGKSNQPQHF
TRBJ1-2,TRBV19,TRBD1,.,TGTGCCAGTAGTGGATCGGGACAGAACTATGGCTACACCTTC,CASSGSGQNYGYTF
TRBJ1-2,TRBV7-9,.,.,TGTGCCAGCAGCTCAGTCGGGGAGTTTGGGTCCAACTATGGCTACACCTTC,CASSSVGEFGSNYGYTF
TRBJ1-2,TRBV19,.,.,TGTGCCAGTTCCACAGCTGTTGGCTACACCTTC,CASSTAVGYTF